Below are 19 T cell receptor beta chains sequenced from a single sample in a study of PD-L1 blockade in urothelial cancer. Assay used: immunoSEQ multiplex PCR; TCRdb lists only in-frame clones, some missing. The sample holds some 110,000 clones, approximately 90% seen once. Time point noted: peripheral blood 6 weeks after treatment start. The starting material was PBMCs, obtained around atezolizumab (anti-PD-L1) treatment. The receptors were gathered from a man between 60 and 75 years old with urothelial cancer.

CDR3: CASSPSGGRNEQYF. Here the CDR3 DNA reads TGTGCCAGCAGCCCCAGCGGAGGCAGGAACGAGCAGTACTTC. The chain links TRBV7-8 to TRBJ2-7; perhaps TRBD2 as D (5 bases). Trimming stripped 5 bases from V and 5 bases from J, with 16 bases between. Germline CDR1 is SGHVS and CDR2 is FQNEAQ. The CDR3 spans 14 residues.

The chain couples TRBV6-5 to TRBJ1-5; perhaps TRBD1 as D (5 bases). The germline CDR1 and CDR2 sequences are MNHEY and SVGAGI. Trimming cost V 5 bases and J 7 bases, with 15 bases left between them. The CDR3 loop spans 14 amino acids. CDR3 region: CASSDLRGVQPQHF. DNA of the CDR3: TGTGCCAGCAGTGACTTAAGGGGTGTGCAGCCCCAGCATTTT.

The chain is built from TRBV9 and TRBJ2-1; 7 positions agree with TRBD2. The CDR3 totals 14 residues. Germline CDR1 is SGDLS and CDR2 is YYNGEE. V was clipped by 3 bases and J by 7 bases; unmatched bases: 7. The CDR3 sequence is CASSGRDYLNEQFF. CDR3 sequence (DNA): TGTGCCAGCAGCGGCAGGGACTACTTAAATGAGCAGTTCTTC.

This chain uses TRBV6-5 with TRBJ2-7; TRBD2 matches at 10 bases. CDR3 length: 15 amino acids. From germline, CDR1 is MNHEY and CDR2 SVGAGI. V gave up 6 bases and J gave up 3 bases; unmatched junction bases: 8. The CDR3 is CASSLRLAGDYEQYF. The CDR3 DNA follows: TGTGCCAGCAGCCTCCGACTAGCGGGTGACTACGAGCAGTACTTC.

CDR3 in DNA: TGTGCCAGCAGTCCAAGTAGCGGGGAAACCTACGAGCAGTACTTC. This codes for CASSPSSGETYEQYF. This chain links TRBV7-8 with TRBJ2-7; 8 bases agree with TRBD2. Germline loops: CDR1 SGHVS, CDR2 FQNEAQ. After removal of 6 bases from V and 2 bases from J, the junction contained 9 bases not matched to a gene. CDR3 length: 15 amino acids.

This rearrangement joins TRBV29-1 to TRBJ2-7; 7 bases align to TRBD2. The CDR3 runs 13 residues. V lost 7 bases and J lost 1; bases outside the gene matches: 7. Germline V gene data show CDR1 as SQVTM and CDR2 as ANQGSEA. The CDR3, as DNA: TGCAGCGCCGGGGGGTCAGCATCCTACGAGCAGTACTTC. It encodes CSAGGSASYEQYF.

For the CDR3, the DNA is TGTGCCATCAGTCGATCACAGGGACAACAAGAGACCCAGTACTTC. Its translation is CAISRSQGQQETQYF. The chain employs TRBV10-3 and TRBJ2-5; D might be TRBD1 (6 bases). Per germline, CDR1 ENHRY and CDR2 SYGVKD. The CDR3 totals 15 residues. V lost 5 bases and J 2 bases, leaving 15 bases between the germline ends.

This clone has a single count. The rearrangement links TRBV18 to TRBJ2-1; 14 bases fit TRBD2. CDR1 and CDR2 (germline): KGHSH, LQKENI. V lost 6 bases and J lost 6; bases outside the gene matches: 7. The CDR3 has 16 amino acids. The CDR3 region is CASSSGLAGEGNEQFF. The CDR3 DNA follows: TGTGCCAGCTCCTCGGGACTAGCGGGAGAGGGCAATGAGCAGTTCTTC. Full variable domain (rest looked up from reference TRBV18 and TRBJ2-1): NAGVMQNPRHLVRRRGQEARLRCSPMKGHSHVYWYRQLPEEGLKFMVYLQKENIIDESGMPKERFSAEFPKEGPSILRIQQVVRGDSAAYFCASSSGLAGEGNEQFFGPGTRLTVL.

The chain joins TRBV28 to TRBJ1-5, with D perhaps TRBD1 (6 bases). Germline V CDR1 and CDR2: MDHEN, SYDVKM. The length of the CDR3 is 14 residues. The germline V and J ends were trimmed by 3 bases and 6 bases, with 12 bases remaining between them. The CDR3 reads CASSLTQGGQPQHF. In nucleotides, the CDR3 is TGTGCCAGCAGTTTGACTCAAGGGGGTCAGCCCCAGCATTTT. The full variable domain, its missing parts supplied by reference TRBV28 and TRBJ1-5, is DVKVTQSSRYLVKRTGEKVFLECVQDMDHENMFWYRQDPGLGLRLIYFSYDVKMKEKGDIPEGYSVSREKKERFSLILESASTNQTSMYLCASSLTQGGQPQHFGDGTRLSIL.

This clone occurred once. V gene TRBV4-2 combines with J gene TRBJ1-1, with D maybe TRBD1 (6 bases). Trimming stripped 1 base from V and 3 bases from J, with 15 bases between. Germline values: CDR1 LGHNA, CDR2 YNFKEQ. The CDR3 sequence is 16 residues long. The CDR3 sequence: CASSQGGGRWDTEAFF. Here the CDR3 DNA reads TGTGCCAGCAGCCAAGGAGGGGGTAGGTGGGACACTGAAGCTTTCTTT.

The J gene is TRBJ2-7, the V gene TRBV5-6; 13 nucleotides align to TRBD2. The CDR3 contains 17 residues. CDR1 SGHDT and CDR2 YYEEEE come from the germline V gene. With 4 bases clipped from V and 7 bases from J, the junction kept 14 bases outside the gene matches. The CDR3 here is CASSRTSGSAWVDEQYF. CDR3 bases: TGTGCCAGCAGCCGGACTAGCGGGAGCGCCTGGGTGGATGAGCAGTACTTC.

This chain joins TRBV6-4 and TRBJ1-1, with D maybe TRBD1 (5 bases). Trimming removed 6 bases at V and 5 bases at J, with 19 bases between. Germline assignment: CDR1 MRHNA and CDR2 SNTAGT. The CDR3 covers 15 residues. The CDR3 DNA reads TGTGCCAGCAGAGTTGACGGGGGAGCCCCTACTGAAGCTTTCTTT. Translated, it gives CASRVDGGAPTEAFF.

J is TRBJ2-7 and V is TRBV18; possibly TRBD2 for D (6 bases). The ends were cut back, 2 bases at V and 4 bases at J, with 12 bases in the middle. The CDR3 runs to 14 residues. Germline V gives CDR1 KGHSH, CDR2 LQKENI. The CDR3 loop is CASSPTGTSYEQYF. CDR3 nucleotides: TGTGCCAGCTCACCAACCGGGACTTCTTACGAGCAGTACTTC.

This chain connects TRBV7-2 to TRBJ1-1; D not certain. This CDR3 has 16 residues. The V gene lost 6 bases and the J gene lost 0 bases, with 17 bases spanning the gap. Germline CDR1 SGHTA, CDR2 FQGNSA. The CDR3 loop is CASRYTAGRLNTEAFF. CDR3 nucleotides: TGTGCCAGCAGATATACAGCCGGGAGATTGAACACTGAAGCTTTCTTT.

The V and J genes are TRBV29-1 and TRBJ1-3; D is perhaps TRBD1 (5 bases). The length of the CDR3 is 12 residues. The V end lost 7 bases, the J end lost 4 bases, and 11 bases lay between the germline ends. The V gene's germline CDR1 is SQVTM and CDR2 ANQGSEA. CDR3 in amino acids: CSGSGPGNTIYF. The CDR3 DNA reads as TGCAGCGGCTCAGGGCCCGGAAACACCATATATTTT.

The rearrangement uses TRBV5-1 and TRBJ2-7, with 8 bases fitting TRBD1. The CDR3 consists of 13 residues. The V gene end was trimmed by 4 bases and the J gene end by 2 bases; junction bases not matched to a gene: 2. The germline V gene encodes CDR1 SGHRS and CDR2 YFSETQ. The CDR3: CASSKQGAYEQYF. The CDR3 coding sequence is TGCGCCAGCAGCAAACAGGGGGCCTACGAGCAGTACTTC.

The chain uses TRBV5-1 and TRBJ2-1; the match to TRBD1 covers 8 bases. The CDR3 runs 15 residues. Trimming cost V 4 bases and J 2 bases; bases outside gene matches: 5. The germline V gene encodes CDR1 SGHRS and CDR2 YFSETQ. The CDR3 nucleotides are TGCGCCAGCAGCCCCGTGACAGGGGCCTACAATGAGCAGTTCTTC. This codes for CASSPVTGAYNEQFF.

This chain connects TRBV7-2 to TRBJ2-7, with 10 bases identical to TRBD2. The germline CDR1 and CDR2 sequences are SGHTA and FQGNSA. With V trimmed by 0 bases and J by 7 bases, 9 bases remained unmatched. CDR3 length equals 16 residues. The CDR3 nucleotides are TGTGCCAGCAGCTTAGCAAGGGCTAGCGGGAGCGAAGAGCAGTACTTC. Its protein is CASSLARASGSEEQYF.

V gene TRBV5-1 combines with J gene TRBJ2-1, with 8 nucleotides matching TRBD2. Germline trimming cut 0 bases from V and 0 bases from J; bases unmatched to any gene: 5. CDR1 is SGHRS and CDR2 is YFSETQ in the germline V gene. The CDR3 has 17 amino acids. The CDR3 reads CASSLESRGVSYNEQFF. The CDR3 nucleotides are TGCGCCAGCAGCTTGGAGTCGCGGGGGGTCTCCTACAATGAGCAGTTCTTC.